This TCR beta chain emerged from a study of sequential checkpoint blockade in melanoma. About the research overall: Arm A got nivolumab then ipilimumab; arm B the reverse, 1:1. After both sequences, patients received maintenance nivolumab.

The sample's treatment: randomized to nivolumab then ipilimumab (arm A) or the reverse (arm B). Sorted cells were live CD3+CD8+, lacking CD19 and CD56, from PBMCs. The method was immunoSEQ multiplex PCR; TCRdb's version includes in-frame clones alone and lacks a portion of them. The table includes 30,000 to 40,000 clones, 86% detected once. Germline V CDR1 and CDR2: SGHDT, YYEEEE. Trimming cost V 2 bases and J 8 bases, with 13 bases left between them. The CDR3 totals 13 residues. This sequence joins TRBV5-6 and TRBJ1-1, with D unresolved. The clonotype originates from a human donor with melanoma. The sample in question was CD8+ T cells sorted from blood (inferred from file names), obtained from a patient given nivolumab and ipilimumab in sequence. As DNA, the CDR3 is TGTGCCAGCAGCTTTTCGACGAGGGCGGAAGCTTTCTTT. Encoded protein: CASSFSTRAEAFF.